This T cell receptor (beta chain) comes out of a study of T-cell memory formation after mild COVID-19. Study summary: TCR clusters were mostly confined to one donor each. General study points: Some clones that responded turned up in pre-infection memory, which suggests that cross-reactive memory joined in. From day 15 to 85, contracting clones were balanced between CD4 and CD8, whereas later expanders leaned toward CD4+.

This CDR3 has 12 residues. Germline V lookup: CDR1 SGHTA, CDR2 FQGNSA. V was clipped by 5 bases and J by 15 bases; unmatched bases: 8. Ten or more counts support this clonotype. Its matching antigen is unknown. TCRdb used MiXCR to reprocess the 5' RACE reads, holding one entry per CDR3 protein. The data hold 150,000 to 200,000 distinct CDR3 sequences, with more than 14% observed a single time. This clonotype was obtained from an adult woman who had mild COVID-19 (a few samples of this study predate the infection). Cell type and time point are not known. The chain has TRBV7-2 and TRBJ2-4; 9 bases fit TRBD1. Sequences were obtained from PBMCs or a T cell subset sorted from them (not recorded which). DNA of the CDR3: TGTGCCAGCAGCCGAGACAGGGGGAGACGGTACTTC. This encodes CASSRDRGRRYF.